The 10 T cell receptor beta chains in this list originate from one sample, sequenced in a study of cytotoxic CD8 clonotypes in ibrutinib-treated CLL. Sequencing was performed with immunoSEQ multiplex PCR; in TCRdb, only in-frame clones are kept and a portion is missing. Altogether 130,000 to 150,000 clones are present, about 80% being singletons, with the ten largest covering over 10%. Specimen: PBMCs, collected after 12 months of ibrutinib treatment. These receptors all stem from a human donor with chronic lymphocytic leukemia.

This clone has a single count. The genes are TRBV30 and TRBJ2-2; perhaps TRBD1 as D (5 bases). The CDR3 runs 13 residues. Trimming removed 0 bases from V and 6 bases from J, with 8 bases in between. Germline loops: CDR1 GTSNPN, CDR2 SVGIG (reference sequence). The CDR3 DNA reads TGTGCCTGGAGTGTAGGGGCTCCCGGGGAGCTGTTTTTT. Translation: CAWSVGAPGELFF.

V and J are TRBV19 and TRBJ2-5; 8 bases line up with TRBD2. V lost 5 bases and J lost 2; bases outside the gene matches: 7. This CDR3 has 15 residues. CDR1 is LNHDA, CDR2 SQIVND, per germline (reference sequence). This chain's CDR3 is CASSLSGGRQETQYF. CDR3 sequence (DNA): TGTGCCAGTAGTCTTTCGGGAGGGCGGCAAGAGACCCAGTACTTC.

The CDR3 nucleotides read TGCAGTGCTAGAGTTGGCTATGGCTACACCTTC. Translation: CSARVGYGYTF. The chain uses TRBV20-1 and TRBJ1-2, with unresolved D. The germline gives CDR1 DFQATT, CDR2 SNEGSKA (reference sequence). V shed 1 base and J shed 4 bases, with 4 bases lying between them. This CDR3 is built from 11 residues.

The CDR3 is CASSPLMGQGFTEAFF. The CDR3 nucleotides are TGTGCCAGCTCACCACTGATGGGACAGGGGTTCACTGAAGCTTTCTTT. This chain links TRBV18 with TRBJ1-1; TRBD1 matches at 10 bases. CDR1 and CDR2 (germline): KGHSH, LQKENI. The J segment lost 4 bases and the V segment lost 1 base, leaving 6 bases of the junction unmatched. This CDR3 spans 16 amino acids.

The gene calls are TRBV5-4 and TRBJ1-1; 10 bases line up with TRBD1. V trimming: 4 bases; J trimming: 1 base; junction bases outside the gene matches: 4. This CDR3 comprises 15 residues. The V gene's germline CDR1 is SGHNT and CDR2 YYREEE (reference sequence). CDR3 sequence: CASSSRTGGNTEAFF. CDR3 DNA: TGTGCCAGCAGCAGCCGGACAGGGGGGAACACTGAAGCTTTCTTT.

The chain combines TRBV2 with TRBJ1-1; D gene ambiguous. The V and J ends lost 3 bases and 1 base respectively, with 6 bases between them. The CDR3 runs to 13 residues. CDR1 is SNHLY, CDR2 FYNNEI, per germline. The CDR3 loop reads CASSDWRNTEAFF. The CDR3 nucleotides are TGTGCCAGCAGTGATTGGAGGAACACTGAAGCTTTCTTT.

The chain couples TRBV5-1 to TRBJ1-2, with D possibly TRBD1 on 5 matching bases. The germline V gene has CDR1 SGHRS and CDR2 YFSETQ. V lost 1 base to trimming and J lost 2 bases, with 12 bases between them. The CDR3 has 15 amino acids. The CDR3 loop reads CASSLRHGGNYGYTF. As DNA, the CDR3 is TGCGCCAGCAGCTTGCGGCACGGGGGAAACTATGGCTACACCTTC.

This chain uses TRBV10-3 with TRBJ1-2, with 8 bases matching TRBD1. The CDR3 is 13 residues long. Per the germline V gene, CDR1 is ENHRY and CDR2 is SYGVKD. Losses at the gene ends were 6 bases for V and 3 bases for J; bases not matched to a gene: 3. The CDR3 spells CAIRPGQDYGYTF. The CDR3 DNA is TGTGCCATCAGACCGGGACAGGACTATGGCTACACCTTC.

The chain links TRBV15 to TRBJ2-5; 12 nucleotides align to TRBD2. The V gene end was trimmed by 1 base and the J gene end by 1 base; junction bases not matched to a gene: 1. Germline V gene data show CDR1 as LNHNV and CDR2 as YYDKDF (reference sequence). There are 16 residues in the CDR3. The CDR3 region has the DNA TGTGCCACCAGCAGAGTACTAGCGGGAGGCCAAGAGACCCAGTACTTC. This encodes CATSRVLAGGQETQYF.

CDR3 in DNA: TGTGCCAGCAGCCCAGTCACAGATACGCAGTATTTT. Encoded protein: CASSPVTDTQYF. The V gene is TRBV7-9, the J gene TRBJ2-3; unclear D gene. V lost 5 bases and J 2 bases, leaving 5 bases between the germline ends. This CDR3 has 12 residues. In germline, CDR1 is SEHNR, CDR2 FQNEAQ (reference sequence).